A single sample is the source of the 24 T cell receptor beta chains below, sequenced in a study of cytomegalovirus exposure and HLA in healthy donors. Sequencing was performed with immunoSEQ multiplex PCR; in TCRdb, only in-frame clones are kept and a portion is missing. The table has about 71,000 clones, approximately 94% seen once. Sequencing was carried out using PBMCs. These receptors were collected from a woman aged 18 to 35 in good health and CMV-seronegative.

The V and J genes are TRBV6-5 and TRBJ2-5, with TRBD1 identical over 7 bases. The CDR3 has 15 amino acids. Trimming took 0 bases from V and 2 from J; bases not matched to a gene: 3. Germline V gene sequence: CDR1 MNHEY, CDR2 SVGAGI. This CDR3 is CASSYSAGGQETQYF. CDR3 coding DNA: TGTGCCAGCAGTTACTCTGCAGGGGGTCAAGAGACCCAGTACTTC.

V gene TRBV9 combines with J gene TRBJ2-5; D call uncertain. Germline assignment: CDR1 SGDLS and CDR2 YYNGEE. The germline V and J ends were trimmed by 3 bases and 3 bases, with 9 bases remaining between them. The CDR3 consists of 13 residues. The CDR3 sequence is CASSAHNEETQYF. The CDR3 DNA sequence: TGTGCCAGCAGCGCACATAATGAAGAGACCCAGTACTTC.

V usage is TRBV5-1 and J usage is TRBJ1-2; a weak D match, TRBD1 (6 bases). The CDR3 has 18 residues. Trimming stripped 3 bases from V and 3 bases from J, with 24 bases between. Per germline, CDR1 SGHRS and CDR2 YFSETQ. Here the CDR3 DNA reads TGCGCCAGCAGCTCCTTGGGGCAGACAGGTGCACGGCACTATGGCTACACCTTC. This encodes CASSSLGQTGARHYGYTF.

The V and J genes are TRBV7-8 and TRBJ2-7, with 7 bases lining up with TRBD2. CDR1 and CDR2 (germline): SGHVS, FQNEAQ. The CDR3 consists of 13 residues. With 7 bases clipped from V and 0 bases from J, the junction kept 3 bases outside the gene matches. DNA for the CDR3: TGTGCCAGCAAAGCGGGGTTCTCCTACGAGCAGTACTTC. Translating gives CASKAGFSYEQYF.

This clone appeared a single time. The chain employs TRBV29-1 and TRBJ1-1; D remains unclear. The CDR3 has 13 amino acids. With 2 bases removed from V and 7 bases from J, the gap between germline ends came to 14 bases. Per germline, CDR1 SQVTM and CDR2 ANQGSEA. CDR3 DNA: TGCAGCGTTGAACAGGTCGCCGAGGGTGAAGCTTTCTTT. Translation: CSVEQVAEGEAFF. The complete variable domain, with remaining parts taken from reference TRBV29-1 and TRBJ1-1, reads SAVISQKPSRDICQRGTSLTIQCQVDSQVTMMFWYRQQPGQSLTLIATANQGSEATYESGFVIDKFPISRPNLTFSTLTVSNMSPEDSSIYLCSVEQVAEGEAFFGQGTRLTVV.

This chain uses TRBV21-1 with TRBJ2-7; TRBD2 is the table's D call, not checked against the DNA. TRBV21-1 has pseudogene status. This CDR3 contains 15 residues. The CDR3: CASSTRLAGVYEQYF. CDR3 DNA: TGTGCCAGCAGCACAAGACTAGCGGGAGTCTACGAGCAGTACTTC.

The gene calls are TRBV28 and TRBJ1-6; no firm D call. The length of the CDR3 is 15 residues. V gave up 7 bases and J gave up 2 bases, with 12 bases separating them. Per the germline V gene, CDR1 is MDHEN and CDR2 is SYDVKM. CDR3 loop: CASMVVAAYNSPLHF. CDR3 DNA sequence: TGTGCCAGCATGGTTGTGGCCGCCTATAATTCACCCCTCCACTTT.

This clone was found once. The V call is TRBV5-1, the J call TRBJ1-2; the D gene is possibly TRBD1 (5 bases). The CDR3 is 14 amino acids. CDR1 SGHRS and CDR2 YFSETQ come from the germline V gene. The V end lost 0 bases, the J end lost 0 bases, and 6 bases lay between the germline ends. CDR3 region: CASSLETANYGYTF. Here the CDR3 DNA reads TGCGCCAGCAGCTTGGAGACAGCTAACTATGGCTACACCTTC.

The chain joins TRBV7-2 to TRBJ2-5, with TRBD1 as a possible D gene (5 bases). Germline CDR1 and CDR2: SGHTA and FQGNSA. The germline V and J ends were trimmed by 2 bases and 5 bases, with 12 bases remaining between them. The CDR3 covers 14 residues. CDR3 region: CASSLNQGSETQYF. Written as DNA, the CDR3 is TGTGCCAGCAGCTTAAACCAGGGATCCGAGACCCAGTACTTC.

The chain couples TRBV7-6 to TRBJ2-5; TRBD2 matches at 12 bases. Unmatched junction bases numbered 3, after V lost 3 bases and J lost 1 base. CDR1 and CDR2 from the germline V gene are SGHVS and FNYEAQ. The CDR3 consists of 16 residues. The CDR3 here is CASSFRLAGAQETQYF. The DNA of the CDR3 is TGTGCCAGCAGCTTTCGACTAGCGGGGGCCCAAGAGACCCAGTACTTC. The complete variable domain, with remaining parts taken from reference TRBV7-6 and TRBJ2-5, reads GAGVSQSPRYKVTKRGQDVALRCDPISGHVSLYWYRQALGQGPEFLTYFNYEAQQDKSGLPNDRFSAERPEGSISTLTIQRTEQRDSAMYRCASSFRLAGAQETQYFGPGTRLLVL.

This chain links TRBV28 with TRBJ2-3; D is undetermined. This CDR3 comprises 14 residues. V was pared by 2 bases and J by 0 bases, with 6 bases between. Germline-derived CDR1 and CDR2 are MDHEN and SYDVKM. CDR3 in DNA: TGTGCCAGCAGTTTACGGTCAAGCACAGATACGCAGTATTTT. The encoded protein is CASSLRSSTDTQYF.

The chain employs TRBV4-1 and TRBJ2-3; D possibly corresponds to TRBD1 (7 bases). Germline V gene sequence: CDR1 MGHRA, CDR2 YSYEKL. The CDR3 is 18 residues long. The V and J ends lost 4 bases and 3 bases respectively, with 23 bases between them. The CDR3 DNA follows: TGCGCCAGCAGCCCCTACCCCCAGGGGGGAGGTCAAACAGATACGCAGTATTTT. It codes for CASSPYPQGGGQTDTQYF.

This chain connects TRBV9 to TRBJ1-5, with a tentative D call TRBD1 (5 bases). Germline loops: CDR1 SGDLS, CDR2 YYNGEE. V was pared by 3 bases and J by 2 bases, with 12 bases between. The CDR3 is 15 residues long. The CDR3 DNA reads TGTGCCAGCAGCGCAGGGCTGATAGGCAATCAGCCCCAGCATTTT. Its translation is CASSAGLIGNQPQHF.

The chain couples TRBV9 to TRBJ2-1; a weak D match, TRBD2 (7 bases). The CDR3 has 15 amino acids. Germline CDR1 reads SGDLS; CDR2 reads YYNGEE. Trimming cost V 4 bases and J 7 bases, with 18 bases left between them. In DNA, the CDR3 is TGTGCCAGCAGCCCCAGTGGGGGAGGGGGGAATGAGCAGTTCTTC. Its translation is CASSPSGGGGNEQFF.

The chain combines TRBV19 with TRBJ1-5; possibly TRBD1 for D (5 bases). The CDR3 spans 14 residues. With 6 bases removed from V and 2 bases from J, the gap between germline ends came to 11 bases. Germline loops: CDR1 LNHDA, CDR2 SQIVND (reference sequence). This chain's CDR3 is CASSQSRGNQPQHF. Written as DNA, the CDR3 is TGTGCCAGTAGCCAATCCAGGGGCAATCAGCCCCAGCATTTT.

The CDR3 is CAWSVLGQGASYEQYF. DNA of the CDR3: TGTGCCTGGAGTGTACTAGGACAGGGGGCGTCCTACGAGCAGTACTTC. The chain joins TRBV30 to TRBJ2-7; 11 bases map to TRBD1. The CDR3 spans 16 residues. Germline CDR1 and CDR2: GTSNPN and SVGIG (reference sequence). Germline trimming cut 0 bases from V and 1 base from J; bases unmatched to any gene: 5.

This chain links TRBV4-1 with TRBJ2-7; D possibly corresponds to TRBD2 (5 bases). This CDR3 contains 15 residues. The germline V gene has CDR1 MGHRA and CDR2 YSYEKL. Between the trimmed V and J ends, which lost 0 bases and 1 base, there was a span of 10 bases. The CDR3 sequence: CASSQDRGPSYEQYF. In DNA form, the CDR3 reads TGCGCCAGCAGCCAAGATCGGGGTCCGTCCTACGAGCAGTACTTC.

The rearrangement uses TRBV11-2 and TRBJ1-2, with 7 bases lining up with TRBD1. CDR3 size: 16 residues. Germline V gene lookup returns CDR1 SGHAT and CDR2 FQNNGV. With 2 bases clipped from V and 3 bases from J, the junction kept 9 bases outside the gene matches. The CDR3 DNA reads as TGTGCCAGCAGCTTAATGGGGACAGTTGCCCACTATGGCTACACCTTC. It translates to CASSLMGTVAHYGYTF.

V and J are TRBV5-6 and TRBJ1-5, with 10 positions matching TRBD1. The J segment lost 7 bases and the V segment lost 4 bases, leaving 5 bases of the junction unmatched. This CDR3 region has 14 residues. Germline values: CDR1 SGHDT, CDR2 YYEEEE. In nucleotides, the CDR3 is TGTGCCAGCAGCCTGGGACAGGGGTACCAGCCCCAGCATTTT. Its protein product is CASSLGQGYQPQHF.

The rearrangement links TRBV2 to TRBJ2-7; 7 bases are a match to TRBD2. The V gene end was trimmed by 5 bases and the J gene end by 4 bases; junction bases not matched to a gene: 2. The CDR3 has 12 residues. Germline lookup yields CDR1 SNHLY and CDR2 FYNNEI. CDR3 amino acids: CASSLAVYEQYF. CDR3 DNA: TGTGCCAGCAGTCTAGCGGTGTACGAGCAGTACTTC.

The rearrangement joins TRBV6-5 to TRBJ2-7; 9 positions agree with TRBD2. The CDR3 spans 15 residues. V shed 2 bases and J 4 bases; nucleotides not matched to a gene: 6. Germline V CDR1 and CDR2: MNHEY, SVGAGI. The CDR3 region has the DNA TGTGCCAGCAGTTACATAGCGGGAGATGGGTACGAGCAGTACTTC. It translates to CASSYIAGDGYEQYF.

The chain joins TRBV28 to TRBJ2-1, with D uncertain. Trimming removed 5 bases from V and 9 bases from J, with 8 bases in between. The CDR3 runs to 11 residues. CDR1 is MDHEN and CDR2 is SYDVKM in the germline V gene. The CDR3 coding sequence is TGTGCCAGCAGTCCCTACGGTGAGCAGTTCTTC. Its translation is CASSPYGEQFF.

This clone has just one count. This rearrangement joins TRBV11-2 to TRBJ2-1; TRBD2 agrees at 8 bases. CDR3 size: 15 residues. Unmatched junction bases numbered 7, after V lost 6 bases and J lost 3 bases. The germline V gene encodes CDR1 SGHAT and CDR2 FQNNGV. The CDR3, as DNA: TGTGCCAGCAGTCCGCGACTAGCGAGCTACAATGAGCAGTTCTTC. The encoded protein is CASSPRLASYNEQFF.

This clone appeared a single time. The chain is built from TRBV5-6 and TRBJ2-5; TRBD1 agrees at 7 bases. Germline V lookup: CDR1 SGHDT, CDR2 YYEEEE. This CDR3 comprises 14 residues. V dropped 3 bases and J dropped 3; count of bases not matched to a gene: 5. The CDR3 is CASSYPGQKETQYF. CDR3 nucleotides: TGTGCCAGCAGCTACCCGGGACAGAAAGAGACCCAGTACTTC.